One and the same sample provided the 23 T cell receptor beta chains below, sequenced in a study of T cell repertoires in aging, cancer and after chemotherapy. TCR beta rearrangements were amplified from peripheral blood genomic DNA. TRB rearrangements spanning V, D and J were amplified using mixed TRB-A/B primers. Each CDR3 protein gets one entry after TCRdb re-called the multiplex PCR reads with MiXCR. The sample shows about 610 distinct CDR3 sequences, over 80% of them seen only once. The sequenced sample was blood. The source of these receptors is a human donor with a solid tumor.

V and J are TRBV27 and TRBJ2-3; a possible D gene is TRBD1 (5 bases). In germline, CDR1 is MNHEY, CDR2 SMNVEV (reference sequence). V was pared by 2 bases and J by 4 bases, with 13 bases between. The CDR3 runs to 15 residues. In DNA, the CDR3 is TGTGCCAGCAGTTTAGAGTCAGGGTACGCAGATACGCAGTATTTT. Its protein is CASSLESGYADTQYF.

The chain employs TRBV6-6 and TRBJ2-7; 8 bases line up with TRBD2. Trimming at V came to 6 bases and at J to 2 bases, leaving 6 bases not matched to a gene. This CDR3 comprises 14 residues. The germline CDR1 and CDR2 sequences are MNHNY and SVGAGI (reference sequence). The CDR3 DNA reads as TGTGCCAGCAGAGACGGGACTAGTGCCTACGAGCAGTACTTC. This translates into CASRDGTSAYEQYF.

This CDR3 is CASSFGGDRGDYTF. CDR3 coding DNA: TGCGCCAGCAGCTTCGGCGGGGACAGGGGGGACTACACCTTC. V gene TRBV5-1 combines with J gene TRBJ1-2; the match to TRBD1 covers 11 bases. The CDR3 runs 14 residues. The V segment lost 2 bases and the J segment 10 bases; nucleotides outside the gene matches: 7. CDR1 is SGHRS, CDR2 YFSETQ, per germline. Together with reference TRBV5-1 and TRBJ1-2, the CDR3 gives the full variable domain: KAGVTQTPRYLIKTRGQQVTLSCSPISGHRSVSWYQQTPGQGLQFLFEYFSETQRNKGNFPGRFSGRQFSNSRSEMNVSTLELGDSALYLCASSFGGDRGDYTFGSGTRLTVV.

The rearrangement links TRBV7-9 to TRBJ2-5; the match to TRBD2 covers 13 bases. The V and J ends lost 1 base and 2 bases, in that order; junction bases with no gene match: 10. The germline V gene has CDR1 SEHNR and CDR2 FQNEAQ (reference sequence). The CDR3 is 19 residues long. CDR3 in DNA: TGTGCCAGCAGCTTAGGGACTAGCGGGAGTTATGGGTTTCAAGAGACCCAGTACTTC. Its translation: CASSLGTSGSYGFQETQYF.

This chain joins TRBV19 and TRBJ2-5; the match to TRBD1 covers 8 bases. CDR1 and CDR2 (germline): LNHDA, SQIVND (reference sequence). V lost 5 bases to trimming and J lost 5 bases; unmatched junction nucleotides: 1. CDR3 length: 12 residues. CDR3 bases: TGTGCCAGTAGTCGACAGGGGGAGACCCAGTACTTC. As protein: CASSRQGETQYF.

This clonotype appeared a single time. The V gene is TRBV30, the J gene TRBJ1-1, with unresolved D. Looked up from germline, CDR1 is GTSNPN and CDR2 is SVGIG (reference sequence). The CDR3 length is 12 residues. V was cut by 0 bases and J by 5 bases, with 7 bases left in between. CDR3 bases: TGTGCCTGGAGTGTAATAGGGACTGAAGCTTTCTTT. Residues: CAWSVIGTEAFF.

The rearrangement links TRBV7-6 to TRBJ2-5; 8 bases match TRBD2. This CDR3 has 14 amino acids. Germline V gene sequence: CDR1 SGHVS, CDR2 FNYEAQ. Unmatched junction bases numbered 4, after V lost 2 bases and J lost 5 bases. CDR3 DNA: TGTGCCAGCAGCTTACGTTCGGGGGGGGAGACCCAGTACTTC. The encoded protein is CASSLRSGGETQYF.

The V and J genes are TRBV5-4 and TRBJ2-3; 7 positions agree with TRBD1. Germline values: CDR1 SGHNT, CDR2 YYREEE (reference sequence). Trimming cost V 3 bases and J 0 bases; bases outside gene matches: 1. The CDR3 runs to 14 residues. The CDR3, as DNA: TGTGCCAGCAGCTGGGACAGTAGCACAGATACGCAGTATTTT. The encoded protein is CASSWDSSTDTQYF.

This clonotype was observed a few times. The J gene is TRBJ2-7, the V gene TRBV20-1; D is unresolved. The CDR3 totals 12 residues. Trimming stripped 3 bases from V and 3 bases from J, with 9 bases between. CDR1 and CDR2 from the germline V gene are DFQATT and SNEGSKA (reference sequence). CDR3 in amino acids: CSASRDLYEQYF. The DNA for the CDR3 is TGCAGTGCTAGCCGAGATCTCTACGAGCAGTACTTC.

This sequence joins TRBV7-9 and TRBJ2-1; D is perhaps TRBD1 or TRBD2 (8 bases each). There are 17 residues in the CDR3. Germline CDR1 is SEHNR and CDR2 is FQNEAQ (reference sequence). V was cut by 2 bases and J by 8 bases, with 22 bases left in between. CDR3 nucleotides: TGTGCCAGCAGCTTACGGAGTAGCGGGACAGGTTGGTATGAGCAGTTCTTC. Amino acids: CASSLRSSGTGWYEQFF.

The V call is TRBV15, the J call TRBJ2-7; 7 bases fit TRBD1. V was clipped by 3 bases and J by 2 bases; unmatched bases: 1. Looked up from germline, CDR1 is LNHNV and CDR2 is YYDKDF (reference sequence). The CDR3 has 13 residues. The chain's CDR3 is CATSRDRTYEQYF. In nucleotides, the CDR3 is TGTGCCACCAGCAGGGACAGGACCTACGAGCAGTACTTC. The whole variable domain, filled in from reference TRBV15 and TRBJ2-7, reads DAMVIQNPRYQVTQFGKPVTLSCSQTLNHNVMYWYQQKSSQAPKLLFHYYDKDFNNEADTPDNFQSRRPNTSFCFLDIRSPGLGDTAMYLCATSRDRTYEQYFGPGTRLTVT.

As concerns this clonotype: The junction does not match germline at one end; this may be a read error. The V gene is TRBV27, the J gene TRBJ1-6; possible D gene TRBD1, 5 bases. CDR3 size: 19 residues. Per germline, CDR1 MNHEY and CDR2 SMNVEV (reference sequence). CDR3 nucleotide sequence: TGTGCCAGCAGCTTATCTGGTCCGGGACTGAACCTTCTGGGATCACCCCTCCACTTT. It is translated as CASSLSGPGLNLLGSPLHF.

The chain employs TRBV19 and TRBJ2-3, with D perhaps being TRBD1 or TRBD2 (6 bases each). CDR1 and CDR2 from the germline V gene are LNHDA and SQIVND (reference sequence). V was cut by 4 bases and J by 4 bases, with 12 bases left in between. This CDR3 is 14 amino acids long. CDR3 in DNA: TGTGCCAGTAGTAAGTCCGGGGGCGCAGATACGCAGTATTTT. It codes for CASSKSGGADTQYF.

The chain combines TRBV6-6 with TRBJ2-1; the match to TRBD2 covers 10 bases. This CDR3 contains 16 residues. Germline V gives CDR1 MNHNY, CDR2 SVGAGI (reference sequence). Unmatched junction bases numbered 8, after V lost 6 bases and J lost 3 bases. The CDR3 DNA reads as TGTGCCAGCAGCACACCCGGGACTAGCGTCTACAATGAGCAGTTCTTC. This encodes CASSTPGTSVYNEQFF.

The J gene is TRBJ2-1, the V gene TRBV18, with D perhaps matching TRBD1 (6 bases). V lost 3 bases and J lost 6, with 6 bases in between. The length of the CDR3 is 12 residues. The germline gives CDR1 KGHSH, CDR2 LQKENI. CDR3 sequence (DNA): TGTGCCAGCTCACCGGACAGCAATGAGCAGTTCTTC. Amino acid sequence: CASSPDSNEQFF.

This clonotype showed up just once. This chain connects TRBV6-5 to TRBJ2-3; TRBD1 matches 9 bases. The CDR3 contains 15 residues. Trimming cost V 6 bases and J 0 bases; bases outside gene matches: 4. From germline, CDR1 is MNHEY and CDR2 SVGAGI. CDR3 in amino acids: CASRSGQGSTDTQYF. As DNA, the CDR3 is TGTGCCAGCAGGTCGGGACAGGGAAGCACAGATACGCAGTATTTT.

The rearrangement links TRBV7-2 to TRBJ2-5; 9 bases are a match to TRBD1. The trim removed 5 bases at V and 4 bases at J, leaving 2 bases unmatched. The germline CDR1 and CDR2 sequences are SGHTA and FQGNSA. There are 13 residues in the CDR3. CDR3: CASSPDRGETQYF. CDR3 nucleotide sequence: TGTGCCAGCAGCCCGGACAGGGGAGAGACCCAGTACTTC.

The chain recombines TRBV27 with TRBJ2-7, with TRBD1 identical over 9 bases. Germline CDR1 MNHEY, CDR2 SMNVEV (reference sequence). The CDR3 runs 16 residues. V gave up 5 bases and J gave up 5 bases; unmatched junction bases: 13. The CDR3 sequence is CASSVNSQGAGNEQYF. Written as DNA, the CDR3 is TGTGCCAGCAGTGTCAACTCACAGGGGGCAGGCAACGAGCAGTACTTC.

V gene TRBV6-5 combines with J gene TRBJ1-6, with unresolved D. The CDR3 is 15 amino acids. CDR1 and CDR2 (germline): MNHEY, SVGAGI. Trimming pared 5 bases from V and 4 bases from J, leaving 12 bases between. The CDR3 sequence: CASSEPVRYNSPLHF. In DNA, the CDR3 is TGTGCCAGCAGTGAACCGGTCCGTTATAATTCACCCCTCCACTTT.

The chain is built from TRBV7-2 and TRBJ1-6; possibly TRBD1 for D (5 bases). The CDR3 sequence is 15 residues long. From germline, CDR1 is SGHTA and CDR2 FQGNSA. V gave up 2 bases and J gave up 9 bases, with 14 bases separating them. The CDR3 is CASSLSYGGGSPLHF. The CDR3 nucleotides read TGTGCCAGCAGCTTAAGTTATGGTGGGGGTTCACCCCTCCACTTT.

The chain combines TRBV19 with TRBJ1-6; D gene uncertain. V shed 7 bases and J shed 7 bases, with 11 bases lying between them. This CDR3 has 13 amino acids. Germline V gene sequence: CDR1 LNHDA, CDR2 SQIVND (reference sequence). In DNA form, the CDR3 reads TGTGCCAGTACCCGACGGGAAAATTCACCCCTCCACTTT. Translation gives CASTRRENSPLHF.

This clonotype has a single count. This chain connects TRBV7-2 to TRBJ2-5, with 9 bases fitting TRBD2. The germline gives CDR1 SGHTA, CDR2 FQGNSA. The V segment lost 2 bases and the J segment 5 bases; nucleotides outside the gene matches: 6. The CDR3 is 15 residues long. CDR3 residues: CASSLPLSGSETQYF. The DNA of the CDR3 is TGTGCCAGCAGCTTACCCCTTAGCGGGAGCGAGACCCAGTACTTC.

The chain is built from TRBV6-6 and TRBJ2-3, with 8 bases lining up with TRBD2. Germline trimming cut 6 bases from V and 2 bases from J; bases unmatched to any gene: 19. This CDR3 has 19 residues. Germline lookup yields CDR1 MNHNY and CDR2 SVGAGI (reference sequence). CDR3: CASSRRRREDRGLTDTQYF. For the CDR3, the DNA is TGTGCCAGCAGCCGAAGACGGCGGGAGGACCGGGGCCTCACAGATACGCAGTATTTT.